A single T cell receptor (beta chain) is shown here with its context. The sample is drawn from a study of blood T cell repertoires in COVID-19. Turning to the study itself: Sites in the United States, Italy and Spain provided acute and convalescent COVID-19 samples.

Study processing details: Nucleated cell counts were estimated from reference gene primer amplification. Clones were sequenced by immunoSEQ multiplex PCR, and TCRdb holds only the in-frame ones, with some missing. The DNA gave D and trimming, while V, J and clone size come from that table. This sample has some 700,000 clones, with more than 80% found just once. The sequencing input was peripheral blood. This clonotype was obtained from a woman aged 18 to 35 with acute or convalescent COVID-19.

In DNA, the CDR3 is TGTGCCAGCAGCCAGCGGACGGACAATGAGCAGTTCTTC. Its protein is CASSQRTDNEQFF. The chain links TRBV11-2 to TRBJ2-1; weak D call: TRBD2 (5 bases). Germline V gene sequence: CDR1 SGHAT, CDR2 FQNNGV. The V and J ends lost 5 bases and 5 bases respectively, with 10 bases between them. This CDR3 is built from 13 residues. The full variable domain, with the rest looked up from reference TRBV11-2 and TRBJ2-1, is EAGVAQSPRYKIIEKRQSVAFWCNPISGHATLYWYQQILGQGPKLLIQFQNNGVVDDSQLPKDRFSAERLKGVDSTLKIQPAKLEDSAVYLCASSQRTDNEQFFGPGTRLTVL.